This TCR beta chain was recovered during a study of blood T cells in healthy people across ages. Then a second PCR, running roughly 7 to 11 cycles, was carried out with a sample-barcoded 5' primer and a J-beta primer mix. TCRdb ran MiXCR on the 5' RACE reads and lists one entry per CDR3 protein. The sample includes around 1,100,000 distinct CDR3 sequences, less than 45% of them seen just once. This CDR3 region has 15 residues. The V gene's germline CDR1 is MNHEY and CDR2 SVGAGI. The source of this sequence is a man between 18 and 35 years old in good health. Specimen: blood. The chain recombines TRBV6-5 with TRBJ2-4; D uncertain. TRBJ2-7 matches the DNA end more closely, so the J call is doubtful. The CDR3 reads CASSYSKGRTYEQYF. The CDR3 nucleotides read TGTGCCAGCAGTTACTCGAAGGGAAGGACCTACGAGCAGTACTTC.